These 17 T cell receptor beta chains were sequenced from one sample in a study of cytomegalovirus exposure and HLA in healthy donors. Use of 60 Vbeta and 13 Jbeta primers characterized the PCR. Produced via immunoSEQ multiplex PCR; TCRdb's table is partial and in-frame only. The sample has roughly 300,000 clones, 86% seen once. Source material: PBMCs. These receptors originate from a man aged 40-50 years in good health and CMV-seropositive.

The chain joins TRBV5-1 to TRBJ1-6, with TRBD1 matching 7 bases. Germline trimming cut 2 bases from V and 14 bases from J; bases unmatched to any gene: 13. CDR1 is SGHRS, CDR2 YFSETQ, per germline. This CDR3 comprises 15 residues. The CDR3 reads CASSLPGQPPSALHF. The CDR3 DNA sequence: TGCGCCAGCAGCTTACCGGGACAGCCTCCATCGGCCCTCCACTTT.

This clone was detected only once. The chain links TRBV19 to TRBJ2-3, with TRBD1 matching 7 bases. Germline V gene sequence: CDR1 LNHDA, CDR2 SQIVND (reference sequence). Trimming removed 0 bases from V and 3 bases from J; junction bases left unmatched: 6. This CDR3 has 16 residues. The CDR3 region is CASSIDGPGGTDTQYF. CDR3 sequence (DNA): TGTGCCAGTAGTATAGATGGGCCAGGGGGAACAGATACGCAGTATTTT.

For this clone: A junction end diverges from the germline sequence, so it may reflect a read error. J is TRBJ2-5 and V is TRBV7-9; D possibly corresponds to TRBD1 (6 bases). The V gene's germline CDR1 is SEHNR and CDR2 FQNEAQ (reference sequence). The CDR3 spans 13 residues. The CDR3 DNA reads TGTTCCAGCAACAAGGGGGTCCAAGAGACCCAGTACTTC. This codes for CSSNKGVQETQYF.

The CDR3 loop reads CASSLGTRRPEAFF. CDR3 sequence (DNA): TGTGCCAGCAGCTTAGGCACGCGGCGGCCTGAAGCTTTCTTT. The chain couples TRBV13 to TRBJ1-1; D gene ambiguous. The CDR3 runs to 14 residues. The germline V and J ends were trimmed by 0 bases and 6 bases, with 11 bases remaining between them. CDR1 PRHDT and CDR2 FYEKMQ come from the germline V gene (reference sequence).

V usage is TRBV28 and J usage is TRBJ1-1; TRBD1 aligns across 9 bases. Germline CDR1 and CDR2: MDHEN and SYDVKM. The CDR3 contains 15 residues. The V segment lost 5 bases and the J segment 3 bases; nucleotides outside the gene matches: 7. In DNA form, the CDR3 reads TGTGCCAGCAGTCTCACAGGGGGCTGGGACACTGAAGCTTTCTTT. This encodes CASSLTGGWDTEAFF.

This clone was recorded a few times. The chain recombines TRBV4-2 with TRBJ2-7; perhaps TRBD2 as D (5 bases). The CDR3 extends over 14 amino acids. Germline V gene data show CDR1 as LGHNA and CDR2 as YNFKEQ. Trimming pared 4 bases from V and 4 bases from J, leaving 14 bases between. The CDR3 sequence: CASSPEYREYEQYF. The CDR3 bases are TGTGCCAGCAGCCCAGAGTATAGGGAGTACGAGCAGTACTTC.

This clone was observed a few times. CDR3 loop: CASRAEEMSYTF. As DNA, the CDR3 is TGTGCCAGCAGGGCGGAGGAAATGAGCTACACCTTC. The J gene is TRBJ1-2, the V gene TRBV6-1; no definite D call. Per the germline V gene, CDR1 is MNHNS and CDR2 is SASEGT. The CDR3 is 12 residues long. V gave up 6 bases and J gave up 9 bases, with 14 bases separating them.

CDR3 in DNA: TGTGCCAGCAGTTTGGGGCCTAATCAGCCCCAGCATTTT. Encoded protein: CASSLGPNQPQHF. This chain connects TRBV28 to TRBJ1-5; tentative D call: TRBD1 (5 bases). Germline CDR1 MDHEN, CDR2 SYDVKM. This CDR3 is 13 amino acids long. The V end was cut by 3 bases, the J end by 4 bases, with 7 bases between.

The genes are TRBV30 and TRBJ1-4; D is unresolved. V was cut by 0 bases and J by 3 bases, with 8 bases left in between. CDR3 length: 14 residues. The germline CDR1 and CDR2 sequences are GTSNPN and SVGIG (reference sequence). Here the CDR3 DNA reads TGTGCCTGGAGTGTATCTATATCTAATGAAAAACTGTTTTTT. It encodes CAWSVSISNEKLFF.

The genes are TRBV2 and TRBJ2-7, with D maybe TRBD2 (6 bases). Trimming left V 7 bases short and J 4 bases short, with 14 bases between. The CDR3 is 13 residues long. Germline assignment: CDR1 SNHLY and CDR2 FYNNEI. The CDR3 DNA is TGTGCCAGCAAACCGGGACTCGTATACGAGCAGTACTTC. This sequence encodes CASKPGLVYEQYF.

In DNA form, the CDR3 reads TGTGCCAGCAGCTTTCGGCAGGGTAGAGCGAACACCGGGGAGCTGTTTTTT. It translates to CASSFRQGRANTGELFF. The rearrangement links TRBV9 to TRBJ2-2, with a possible D match to TRBD1 (5 bases). The CDR3 spans 17 residues. Trimming removed 4 bases at V and 0 bases at J, with 16 bases between. Germline CDR1 is SGDLS and CDR2 is YYNGEE.

The chain employs TRBV11-1 and TRBJ2-7; TRBD1 agrees at 8 bases. Germline V lookup: CDR1 SGHAT, CDR2 FQDESV (reference sequence). The CDR3 contains 14 residues. V shed 3 bases and J 6 bases; nucleotides not matched to a gene: 7. CDR3 residues: CASSFGTGDLEQYF. In DNA, the CDR3 is TGTGCCAGCAGCTTCGGGACAGGAGACCTCGAGCAGTACTTC.

V usage is TRBV19 and J usage is TRBJ2-4; 8 positions match TRBD2. Germline V gene lookup returns CDR1 LNHDA and CDR2 SQIVND (reference sequence). This CDR3 is built from 15 residues. Trimming removed 5 bases from V and 7 bases from J; junction bases left unmatched: 10. CDR3 sequence reads: CASSAIAGSQNIQYF. As DNA, the CDR3 is TGTGCCAGTAGTGCCATAGCGGGATCTCAGAACATTCAGTACTTC.

J is TRBJ1-1 and V is TRBV5-5, with D maybe TRBD1 (5 bases). Germline V CDR1 and CDR2: SGHKS, YYEKEE (reference sequence). The CDR3 runs to 12 residues. The V end lost 1 base, the J end lost 10 bases, and 11 bases lay between the germline ends. This chain's CDR3 is CASSLLTGGAFF. The CDR3 nucleotides read TGTGCCAGCAGCTTGCTAACGGGGGGAGCTTTCTTT.

The chain recombines TRBV18 with TRBJ2-6, with D unclear. Trimming left V 3 bases short and J 2 bases short, with 8 bases between. Germline CDR1 and CDR2: KGHSH and LQKENI. The CDR3 spans 15 residues. CDR3 loop: CASSPLVAGANVLTF. CDR3 bases: TGTGCCAGCTCACCGTTAGTGGCTGGGGCCAACGTCCTGACTTTC.

The chain recombines TRBV2 with TRBJ2-7; 13 bases match TRBD2. Germline CDR1 is SNHLY and CDR2 is FYNNEI. Trimming cost V 7 bases and J 8 bases; bases outside gene matches: 14. The CDR3 contains 16 residues. CDR3 protein: CASTIPGTSGKPQQYF. The CDR3 DNA reads TGTGCCAGCACCATCCCCGGGACTAGCGGGAAGCCACAGCAGTACTTC.

This clone was seen a few times. This chain connects TRBV6-5 to TRBJ2-5; D is unclear. Trimming took off 5 bases at V and 5 bases at J, with 15 bases between the two ends. The CDR3 has 14 residues. The germline CDR1 and CDR2 sequences are MNHEY and SVGAGI. The CDR3 region is CASSRRLDWETQYF. CDR3 sequence (DNA): TGTGCCAGCAGTCGCCGACTCGACTGGGAGACCCAGTACTTC.